This T cell receptor beta chain was sequenced in a study of Ad26.COV2.S vaccination and SARS-CoV-2 variants (dated by TCRdb to the early 2020s). About the study as a whole: Vaccine-arm donors were drawn from COV1001, a multicentre, randomized, double-blind, placebo-controlled phase I-IIa trial of Ad26.COV2.S in healthy adults. Ad26.COV2.S was given intramuscularly at 5x10^10 or 1x10^11 viral particles, as a single shot or as two shots 56 days apart. TCRbeta repertoire sequencing served as the tool for gauging how specific and how broad the SARS-CoV-2-reactive T cell receptors were following Ad26.COV2.S vaccination. The TCR-sequenced set comprised approximately 32 samples: some 20 Ad26.COV2.S vaccine recipients, 5 placebo recipients and 8 SARS-CoV-2 convalescent individuals. Participants in the trial were split at random into five groups of five each, receiving low-dose or high-dose Ad26.COV2.S once or twice, or else placebo on both occasions. Investigators remained blinded to trial group allocation during experiments and outcome assessment. Beyond this particular receptor, the publication reports: The study lacked the statistical power to compare responses across vaccine doses or regimens. Spike-specific TCR breadth was higher in Ad26.COV2.S recipients than in placebo recipients (P = 0.0014). According to the authors, total T cell responses may have been underestimated by the TCR breadth and depth analyses. After vaccination, spike-specific CD8+ and CD4+ T cell responses were reported to show substantial breadth. Vaccine and placebo recipients had comparable non-spike TCR breadth, which fits with the vaccine containing only spike.

The treatment or condition label of this sample denotes: about 20 received Ad26.COV2.S at low or high dose, single or two shots; about 5 received placebo; per-sample allocation not given. Repertoires of vaccine and placebo recipients were sequenced from samples collected on day 63 after the first injection. Between 29 July and 7 August 2020, Cohort 1b enrolled about 27 adults aged 18-55 years at one site in Boston, USA. Ad26.COV2.S was a replication-incompetent adenovirus type 26 vector that expressed a prefusion-stabilized SARS-CoV-2 spike protein derived from the original Wuhan strain. The immunoSEQ Assay was used to sequence TCRbeta CDR3 regions. After extraction, genomic DNA underwent amplification by bias-controlled multiplex PCR, followed by high-throughput sequencing. From the authors' description of their analysis: To quantify the absolute abundance of each unique TCRbeta CDR3 region, sequences were collapsed and filtered. T cell fraction was estimated by normalization of TCRbeta template counts to usable DNA, with usable DNA being measured through amplification of reference genes present in all nucleated cells. Repertoire TCRs were annotated as SARS-CoV-2-specific when V gene, CDR3 amino acid sequence and J gene were exactly matched to a known reactive TCR set. The reference SARS-CoV-2 TCR set was obtained from MIRA and was filtered for enrichment in COVID-19-positive ImmuneCODE repertoires, whereby public or cross-reactive TCRs were removed. Using the MIRA antigens, annotated TCRs were further analysed by specific ORF or by position within an ORF. Breadth was defined as annotated unique rearrangements over total unique productive rearrangements; depth was the summed frequency of those rearrangements. Two-sided Wilcoxon rank-sum tests were applied when comparing TCR breadth between groups. TCRdb limited this immuneACCESS table to in-frame rearrangements with V and J called. A share of clones is missing; checked studies link under half to unresolved V genes, and the rest is unexplained. The DNA was the basis for D and trimming; V, J and clone size are from that table. The sample table contains hundreds of thousands of clones; only one count was recorded for 89% of them. The top ten clonotypes cover around 1.5% of the sample.

Regarding this clone: The specificity of this receptor is unknown. The input lacks base qualities; no much larger clone sits a single base away.

The sample here was peripheral blood, taken in a trial of Ad26.COV2.S vaccine versus placebo. This sequence originates from a person between 18 and 59 years old who received the Ad26.COV2.S COVID-19 vaccine or a placebo.

The DNA is as follows: TGCGCCAGCAGCCAAAGAGGGCAGGGCGGTGGCTACACCTTC. The encoded protein is CASSQRGQGGGYTF. The chain uses TRBV4-3 and TRBJ1-2; a tentative D call is TRBD1 (5 bases match). V was cut back by 2 bases and J by 7 bases, leaving a gap of 14 bases between them. Inclusive of the bounding cysteine and phenylalanine, the CDR3 is 14 residues long. CDR3 DNA is the only sequence kept; it has 42 bases, read in frame from the first base. CDR1 and CDR2, looked up from the germline V gene, are LGHNA and YSLEER.